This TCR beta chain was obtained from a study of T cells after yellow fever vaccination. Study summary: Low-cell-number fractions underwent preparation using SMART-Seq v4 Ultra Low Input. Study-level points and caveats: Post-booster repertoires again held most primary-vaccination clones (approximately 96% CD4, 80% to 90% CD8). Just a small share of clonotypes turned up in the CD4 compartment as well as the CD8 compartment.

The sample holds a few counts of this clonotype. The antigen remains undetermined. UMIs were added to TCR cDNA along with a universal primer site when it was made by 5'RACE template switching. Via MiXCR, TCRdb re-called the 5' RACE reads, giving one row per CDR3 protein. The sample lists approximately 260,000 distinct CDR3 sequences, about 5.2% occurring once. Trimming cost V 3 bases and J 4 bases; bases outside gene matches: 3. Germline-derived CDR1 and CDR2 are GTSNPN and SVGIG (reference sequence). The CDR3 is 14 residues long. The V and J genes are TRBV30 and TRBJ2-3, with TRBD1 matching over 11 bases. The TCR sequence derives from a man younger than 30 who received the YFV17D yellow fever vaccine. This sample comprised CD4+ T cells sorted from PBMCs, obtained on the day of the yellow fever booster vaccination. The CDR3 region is CAWSGTGGSDTQYF. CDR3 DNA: TGTGCCTGGAGCGGGACAGGGGGATCAGATACGCAGTATTTT.